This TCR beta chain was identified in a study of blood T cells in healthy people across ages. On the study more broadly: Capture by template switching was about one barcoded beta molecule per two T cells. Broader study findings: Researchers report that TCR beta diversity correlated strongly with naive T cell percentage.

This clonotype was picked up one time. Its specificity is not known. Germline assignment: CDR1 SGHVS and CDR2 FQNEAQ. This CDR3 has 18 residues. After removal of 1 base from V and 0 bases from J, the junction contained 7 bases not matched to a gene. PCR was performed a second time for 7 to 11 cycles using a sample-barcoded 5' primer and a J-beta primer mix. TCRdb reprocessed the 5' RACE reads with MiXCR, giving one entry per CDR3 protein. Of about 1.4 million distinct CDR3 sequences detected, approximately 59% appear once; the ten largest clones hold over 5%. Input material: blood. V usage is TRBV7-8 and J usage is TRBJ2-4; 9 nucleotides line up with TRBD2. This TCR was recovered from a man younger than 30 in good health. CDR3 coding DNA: TGTGCCAGCAGCTTAGTGGCTAGCGGGGCTAAAGCCAAAAACATTCAGTACTTC. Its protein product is CASSLVASGAKAKNIQYF.